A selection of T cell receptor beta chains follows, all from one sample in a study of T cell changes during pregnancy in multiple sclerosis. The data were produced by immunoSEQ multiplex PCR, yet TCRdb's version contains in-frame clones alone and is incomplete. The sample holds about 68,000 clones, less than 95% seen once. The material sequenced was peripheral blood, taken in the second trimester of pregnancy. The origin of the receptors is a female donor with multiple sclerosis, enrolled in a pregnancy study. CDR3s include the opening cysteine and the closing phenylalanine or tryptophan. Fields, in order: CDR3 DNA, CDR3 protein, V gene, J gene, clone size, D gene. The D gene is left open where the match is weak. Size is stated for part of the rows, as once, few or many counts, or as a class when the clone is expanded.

CDR3nt: TGTGCCAGCTCACCCGTTGGAGTCTATGGCTACACCTTC
CDR3aa: CASSPVGVYGYTF
v_gene: TRBV18
j_gene: TRBJ1-2
abundance: once
d_gene: .

CDR3nt: TGTGCCAGCAGGTGGGACAGGAGCACAGATACGCAGTATTTT
CDR3aa: CASRWDRSTDTQYF
v_gene: TRBV5-4
j_gene: TRBJ2-3
abundance: .
d_gene: TRBD1

CDR3nt: TGTGCCAGCAGTTCCACAGGGTCGGCTCAGCCCCAGCATTTT
CDR3aa: CASSSTGSAQPQHF
v_gene: TRBV6-6
j_gene: TRBJ1-5
abundance: .
d_gene: .

CDR3nt: TGCAGCGTTGAACCGTCGACAGGGCGGAATGGCTACACCTTC
CDR3aa: CSVEPSTGRNGYTF
v_gene: TRBV29-1
j_gene: TRBJ1-2
abundance: .
d_gene: TRBD1

CDR3nt: TGCGCCAGCAGCCAAGATCCGGGCACTGAAGCTTTCTTT
CDR3aa: CASSQDPGTEAFF
v_gene: TRBV4-3
j_gene: TRBJ1-1
abundance: .
d_gene: .

CDR3nt: TGCAGCGTTTGGACTAGCAGGCCCGGAACATACGAGCAGTACTTC
CDR3aa: CSVWTSRPGTYEQYF
v_gene: TRBV29-1
j_gene: TRBJ2-7
abundance: .
d_gene: TRBD2

CDR3nt: TGTGCCAGCAGTGAGGGCGCGGACAGGGGGCAAGAGACCCAGTACTTC
CDR3aa: CASSEGADRGQETQYF
v_gene: TRBV25-1
j_gene: TRBJ2-5
abundance: .
d_gene: TRBD1

CDR3nt: TGTGCCAGCAGCCCCAGGGGGCCTACTGAAGCTTTCTTT
CDR3aa: CASSPRGPTEAFF
v_gene: TRBV7-2
j_gene: TRBJ1-1
abundance: .
d_gene: TRBD1

CDR3nt: TGTGCCAGTAGTATCCTGCGGGACTACAGGTATACGCAGTATTTT
CDR3aa: CASSILRDYRYTQYF
v_gene: TRBV19
j_gene: TRBJ2-3
abundance: .
d_gene: TRBD2

CDR3nt: TGTGCCAGCAGCGATTACAGGGGGCATTCACCCCTCCACTTT
CDR3aa: CASSDYRGHSPLHF
v_gene: TRBV9
j_gene: TRBJ1-6
abundance: .
d_gene: TRBD1

CDR3nt: TGTGCCAGCAGCCGCTTATCGGGGGTCCCGGGCACTGAAGCTTTCTTT
CDR3aa: CASSRLSGVPGTEAFF
v_gene: TRBV7-2
j_gene: TRBJ1-1
abundance: .
d_gene: .

CDR3nt: TGTGCCAGCAGTTACGATGGGACAGGGACCTACGAGCAGTACTTC
CDR3aa: CASSYDGTGTYEQYF
v_gene: TRBV6-5
j_gene: TRBJ2-7
abundance: .
d_gene: TRBD1

CDR3nt: TGTGCCAGCAGCACAACAGGGGCTCAGCCCCAGCATTTT
CDR3aa: CASSTTGAQPQHF
v_gene: TRBV7-2
j_gene: TRBJ1-5
abundance: .
d_gene: TRBD1

CDR3nt: TGTGCCAGCAGCTTAGCGGGGCCCGGGACAGGGTTTCAGCCCCAGCATTTT
CDR3aa: CASSLAGPGTGFQPQHF
v_gene: TRBV7-2
j_gene: TRBJ1-5
abundance: .
d_gene: TRBD1

CDR3nt: TGCGCCAGCAGCCCTGGCACCTTTCCCCTTGGCTACACCTTC
CDR3aa: CASSPGTFPLGYTF
v_gene: TRBV4-3
j_gene: TRBJ1-2
abundance: .
d_gene: .

CDR3nt: TGTGCCAGCAGTGAAAATCCGTTCTCTGGAAACACCATATATTTT
CDR3aa: CASSENPFSGNTIYF
v_gene: TRBV2
j_gene: TRBJ1-3
abundance: .
d_gene: .

CDR3nt: TGTGCCAGCAGCCTCACCGGGGAGCTGTTTTTT
CDR3aa: CASSLTGELFF
v_gene: TRBV27
j_gene: TRBJ2-2
abundance: .
d_gene: .

CDR3nt: TGTGCCAGCTCGTTCTCGGGGGGGAACACTGAAGCTTTCTTT
CDR3aa: CASSFSGGNTEAFF
v_gene: TRBV18
j_gene: TRBJ1-1
abundance: .
d_gene: .

CDR3nt: TGTGCCAGTAGGGTAGGGGGTAATTCACCCCTCCACTTT
CDR3aa: CASRVGGNSPLHF
v_gene: TRBV6-1
j_gene: TRBJ1-6
abundance: .
d_gene: .

CDR3nt: TGTGCCAGCAGCAGATACAGGACCCAAGAGACCCAGTACTTC
CDR3aa: CASSRYRTQETQYF
v_gene: TRBV7-8
j_gene: TRBJ2-5
abundance: once
d_gene: .

CDR3nt: TGTGCCAGCAGCCTACAGATGGTGCCGAACACTGAAGCTTTCTTT
CDR3aa: CASSLQMVPNTEAFF
v_gene: TRBV7-2
j_gene: TRBJ1-1
abundance: .
d_gene: .

CDR3nt: TGTGCCAGCTACCCCGGGACTGCCTGGATGGATGAGCAGTTCTTC
CDR3aa: CASYPGTAWMDEQFF
v_gene: TRBV6-5
j_gene: TRBJ2-1
abundance: .
d_gene: .

CDR3nt: TGTGCCAGCAGCCAAGGGGGACAGTATAATGAAAAACTGTTTTTT
CDR3aa: CASSQGGQYNEKLFF
v_gene: TRBV4-2
j_gene: TRBJ1-4
abundance: .
d_gene: TRBD1

CDR3nt: TGTGCCAGCAGACCCTCGGGACTAGCGGGGCACATTGAGCAGTTCTTC
CDR3aa: CASRPSGLAGHIEQFF
v_gene: TRBV7-2
j_gene: TRBJ2-1
abundance: .
d_gene: TRBD2

CDR3nt: TGTGCCAGCAGCCCGATGGCTAGCGGACTGTACAATGAGCAGTTCTTC
CDR3aa: CASSPMASGLYNEQFF
v_gene: TRBV27
j_gene: TRBJ2-1
abundance: .
d_gene: TRBD2

CDR3nt: TGTGCCAGCAGTTACAAGGGGCAGGTCAATCAGCCCCAGCATTTT
CDR3aa: CASSYKGQVNQPQHF
v_gene: TRBV6-6
j_gene: TRBJ1-5
abundance: few
d_gene: .

CDR3nt: TGTGCCAGCAGCAGTCCGCCCGGGTCTGGGGCCAACGTCCTGACTTTC
CDR3aa: CASSSPPGSGANVLTF
v_gene: TRBV5-5
j_gene: TRBJ2-6
abundance: .
d_gene: .

CDR3nt: TGTGCCAGCAGTGACAGACAGGGGAAATTGGAAAAACTGTTTTTT
CDR3aa: CASSDRQGKLEKLFF
v_gene: TRBV6-1
j_gene: TRBJ1-4
abundance: .
d_gene: TRBD1

CDR3nt: TGTGCCAGCAGTTACGACAGAATCCAAGAGACCCAGTACTTC
CDR3aa: CASSYDRIQETQYF
v_gene: TRBV6-5
j_gene: TRBJ2-5
abundance: .
d_gene: .

CDR3nt: TGTGCCAGCAGCCCCCCAGGGTATGAAAAACTGTTTTTT
CDR3aa: CASSPPGYEKLFF
v_gene: TRBV7-9
j_gene: TRBJ1-4
abundance: .
d_gene: .

CDR3nt: TGTGCCAGCAGTGCTACTAGCGGGGGGCGGAACACCGGGGAGCTGTTTTTT
CDR3aa: CASSATSGGRNTGELFF
v_gene: TRBV6-1
j_gene: TRBJ2-2
abundance: once
d_gene: TRBD2

CDR3nt: TGCGCCAGCAGCCCTGGGACAGGGCAACTCTACGAGCAGTACTTC
CDR3aa: CASSPGTGQLYEQYF
v_gene: TRBV4-1
j_gene: TRBJ2-7
abundance: once
d_gene: TRBD1

CDR3nt: TGCGCCAGCAGCTTAGAAACAGGGTTTTTAACAGATACGCAGTATTTT
CDR3aa: CASSLETGFLTDTQYF
v_gene: TRBV5-1
j_gene: TRBJ2-3
abundance: .
d_gene: .

CDR3nt: TGCGCCAGCAGCGTGAGGCGCGGCGACGAGCAGTACTTC
CDR3aa: CASSVRRGDEQYF
v_gene: TRBV4-3
j_gene: TRBJ2-7
abundance: once
d_gene: .

CDR3nt: TGTGCCAGCAGCTTAACGGCGGGTGGAAAACTGTTTTTT
CDR3aa: CASSLTAGGKLFF
v_gene: TRBV7-3
j_gene: TRBJ1-4
abundance: .
d_gene: .

CDR3nt: TGCGCCAGCAGCCCCGCAATTACAGGACGCGAAGGCTACACCTTC
CDR3aa: CASSPAITGREGYTF
v_gene: TRBV5-1
j_gene: TRBJ1-2
abundance: few
d_gene: .

CDR3nt: TGTGCCAGCGAGGGACAGGGAAAGGCTTGGGCTTTCTTT
CDR3aa: CASEGQGKAWAFF
v_gene: TRBV19
j_gene: TRBJ1-1
abundance: few
d_gene: TRBD1

CDR3nt: TGTGCCAGCAGCCGAGGGCCCATGAACACTGAAGCTTTCTTT
CDR3aa: CASSRGPMNTEAFF
v_gene: TRBV5-4
j_gene: TRBJ1-1
abundance: .
d_gene: .

CDR3nt: TGTGCCAGCAGCGTAGCTACTAGCGGGGGGTACCAAGAGACCCAGTACTTC
CDR3aa: CASSVATSGGYQETQYF
v_gene: TRBV9
j_gene: TRBJ2-5
abundance: .
d_gene: TRBD2

CDR3nt: TGTGCCTGGAGTCCAGGACAGGACCAGCCCCAGCATTTT
CDR3aa: CAWSPGQDQPQHF
v_gene: TRBV30
j_gene: TRBJ1-5
abundance: few
d_gene: TRBD1

CDR3nt: TGCGCCAGCAGCCGGATCGGGACAGGGGGCACTGAAGCTTTCTTT
CDR3aa: CASSRIGTGGTEAFF
v_gene: TRBV7-9
j_gene: TRBJ1-1
abundance: .
d_gene: TRBD1

CDR3nt: TGTGCCAGCAGCCCTAACAAGGGGCGCTACACCTTC
CDR3aa: CASSPNKGRYTF
v_gene: TRBV9
j_gene: TRBJ1-2
abundance: .
d_gene: .

CDR3nt: TGTGCCAGCAGCTGGGGGGGCGGGGAGACCCAGTACTTC
CDR3aa: CASSWGGGETQYF
v_gene: TRBV5-4
j_gene: TRBJ2-5
abundance: .
d_gene: .

CDR3nt: TGCGCCAGCAGCTTGACAGGGTCTCAATACCAGGGCTCTGGGGCCAACGTCCTGACTTTC
CDR3aa: CASSLTGSQYQGSGANVLTF
v_gene: TRBV5-1
j_gene: TRBJ2-6
abundance: .
d_gene: .

CDR3nt: TGCGCCAGCAGCTTGACGGGACAGGGGGGCTACGAGCAGTACTTC
CDR3aa: CASSLTGQGGYEQYF
v_gene: TRBV5-1
j_gene: TRBJ2-7
abundance: .
d_gene: TRBD1

CDR3nt: TGTGCCAGCTCCGGGGGGCGCGCCGGGGAGCTGTTTTTT
CDR3aa: CASSGGRAGELFF
v_gene: TRBV2
j_gene: TRBJ2-2
abundance: once
d_gene: .